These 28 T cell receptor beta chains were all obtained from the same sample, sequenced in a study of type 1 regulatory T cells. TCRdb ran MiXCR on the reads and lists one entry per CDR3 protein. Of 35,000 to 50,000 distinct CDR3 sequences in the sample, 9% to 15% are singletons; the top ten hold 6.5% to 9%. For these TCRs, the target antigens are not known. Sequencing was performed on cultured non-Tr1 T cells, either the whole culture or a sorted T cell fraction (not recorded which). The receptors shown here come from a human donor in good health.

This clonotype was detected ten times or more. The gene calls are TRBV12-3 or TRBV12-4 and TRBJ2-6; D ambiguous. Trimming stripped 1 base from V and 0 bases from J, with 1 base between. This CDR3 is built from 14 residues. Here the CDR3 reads CASSLDSGANVLTF. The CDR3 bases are TGTGCCAGCAGTTTAGACTCTGGGGCCAACGTCCTGACTTTC.

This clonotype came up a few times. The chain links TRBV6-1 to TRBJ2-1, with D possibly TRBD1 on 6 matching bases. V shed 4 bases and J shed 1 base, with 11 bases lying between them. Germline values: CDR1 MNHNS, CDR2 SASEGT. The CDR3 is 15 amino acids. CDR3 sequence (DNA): TGTGCCAGCAGTGCTTGGACAGCATCCTACAATGAGCAGTTCTTC. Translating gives CASSAWTASYNEQFF.

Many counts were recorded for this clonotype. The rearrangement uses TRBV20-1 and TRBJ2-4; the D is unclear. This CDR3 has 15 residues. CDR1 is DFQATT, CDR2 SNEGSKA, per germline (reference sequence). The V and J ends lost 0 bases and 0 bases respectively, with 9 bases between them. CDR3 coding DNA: TGCAGTGCTAGAGATAGGCAGCTAGCCAAAAACATTCAGTACTTC. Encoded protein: CSARDRQLAKNIQYF.

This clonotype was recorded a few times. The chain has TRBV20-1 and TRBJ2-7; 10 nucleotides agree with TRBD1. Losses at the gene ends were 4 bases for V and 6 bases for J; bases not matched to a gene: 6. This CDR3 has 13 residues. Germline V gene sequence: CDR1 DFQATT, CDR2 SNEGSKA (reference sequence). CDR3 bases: TGCAGTGCTACCCGGACAGGGGGAGCCGAGCAGTACTTC. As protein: CSATRTGGAEQYF.

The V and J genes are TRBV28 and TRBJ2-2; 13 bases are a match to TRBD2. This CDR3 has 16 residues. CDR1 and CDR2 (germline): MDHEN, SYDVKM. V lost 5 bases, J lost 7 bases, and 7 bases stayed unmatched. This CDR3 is CASSLPGLAGNGELFF. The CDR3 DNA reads TGTGCCAGCAGTCTGCCGGGACTAGCGGGAAACGGGGAGCTGTTTTTT.

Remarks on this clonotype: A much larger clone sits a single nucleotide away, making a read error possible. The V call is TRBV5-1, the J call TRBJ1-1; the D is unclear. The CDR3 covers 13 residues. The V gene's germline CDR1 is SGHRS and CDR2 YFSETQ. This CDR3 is CAGSLDRRAEAFF. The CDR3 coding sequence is TGCGCCGGCAGCTTGGATCGGAGGGCTGAAGCTTTCTTT.

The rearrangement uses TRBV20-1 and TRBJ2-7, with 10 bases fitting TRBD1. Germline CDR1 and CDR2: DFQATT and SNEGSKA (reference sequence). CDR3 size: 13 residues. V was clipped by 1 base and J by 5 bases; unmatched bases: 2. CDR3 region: CSARAGTGDEQYF. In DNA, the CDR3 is TGCAGTGCTAGAGCGGGGACAGGGGACGAGCAGTACTTC.

In nucleotides, the CDR3 is TGTGCCAGCAGTCTAACTAGCGGACAAGAGACCCAGTACTTC. Protein: CASSLTSGQETQYF. The gene calls are TRBV11-2 and TRBJ2-5, with 8 bases identical to TRBD2. Trimming removed 6 bases from V and 2 bases from J; junction bases left unmatched: 5. From germline, CDR1 is SGHAT and CDR2 FQNNGV. The CDR3 extends over 14 amino acids.

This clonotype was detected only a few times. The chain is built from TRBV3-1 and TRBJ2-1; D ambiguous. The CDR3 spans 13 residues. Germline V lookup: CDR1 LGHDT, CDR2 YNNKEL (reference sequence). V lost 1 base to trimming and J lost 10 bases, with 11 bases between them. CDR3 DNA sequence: TGTGCCAGCAGCCAAGGGAATGGGCTGGAGCAGTTCTTC. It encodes CASSQGNGLEQFF.

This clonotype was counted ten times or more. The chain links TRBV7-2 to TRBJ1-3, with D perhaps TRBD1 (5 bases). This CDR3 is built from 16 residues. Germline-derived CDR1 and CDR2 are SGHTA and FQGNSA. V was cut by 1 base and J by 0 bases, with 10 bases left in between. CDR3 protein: CASSLVGGNSGNTIYF. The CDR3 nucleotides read TGTGCCAGCAGCTTAGTCGGGGGGAACTCTGGAAACACCATATATTTT. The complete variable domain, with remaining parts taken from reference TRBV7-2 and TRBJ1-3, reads GAGVSQSPSNKVTEKGKDVELRCDPISGHTALYWYRQSLGQGLEFLIYFQGNSAPDKSGLPSDRFSAERTGGSVSTLTIQRTQQEDSAVYLCASSLVGGNSGNTIYFGEGSWLTVV.

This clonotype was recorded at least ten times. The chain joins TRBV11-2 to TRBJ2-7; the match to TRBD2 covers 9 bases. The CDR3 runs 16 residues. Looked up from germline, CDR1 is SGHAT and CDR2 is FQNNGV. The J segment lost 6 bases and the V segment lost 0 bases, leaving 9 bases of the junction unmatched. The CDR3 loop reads CASSLDVAGGQSEQYF. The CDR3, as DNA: TGTGCCAGCAGCTTAGATGTGGCGGGAGGGCAGAGCGAGCAGTACTTC.

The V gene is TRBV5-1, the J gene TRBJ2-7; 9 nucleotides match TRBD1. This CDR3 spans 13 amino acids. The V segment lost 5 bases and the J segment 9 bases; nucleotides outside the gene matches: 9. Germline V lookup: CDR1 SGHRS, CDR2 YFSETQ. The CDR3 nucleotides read TGCGCCAGCAGTTCCGGGACAGGGAGAATGCAGTACTTC. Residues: CASSSGTGRMQYF.

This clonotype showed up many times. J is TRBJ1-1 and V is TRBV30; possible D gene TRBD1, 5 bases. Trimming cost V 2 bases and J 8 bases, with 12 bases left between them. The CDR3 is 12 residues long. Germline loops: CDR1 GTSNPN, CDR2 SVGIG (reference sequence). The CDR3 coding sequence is TGTGCCTGGAGTAATCCGGGACGGGAAGCTTTCTTT. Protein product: CAWSNPGREAFF.

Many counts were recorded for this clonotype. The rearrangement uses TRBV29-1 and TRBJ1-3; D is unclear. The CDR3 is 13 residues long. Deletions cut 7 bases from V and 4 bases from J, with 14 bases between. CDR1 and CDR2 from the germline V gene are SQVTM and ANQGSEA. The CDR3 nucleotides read TGCAGCGCGCAGGAGCAGGCGGGAAACACCATATATTTT. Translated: CSAQEQAGNTIYF.

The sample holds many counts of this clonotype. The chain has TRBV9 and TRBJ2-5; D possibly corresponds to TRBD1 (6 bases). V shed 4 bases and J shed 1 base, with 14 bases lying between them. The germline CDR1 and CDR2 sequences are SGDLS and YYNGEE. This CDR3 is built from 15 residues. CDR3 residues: CASSPRQVTQETQYF. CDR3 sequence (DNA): TGTGCCAGCAGCCCCCGACAGGTGACCCAAGAGACCCAGTACTTC.

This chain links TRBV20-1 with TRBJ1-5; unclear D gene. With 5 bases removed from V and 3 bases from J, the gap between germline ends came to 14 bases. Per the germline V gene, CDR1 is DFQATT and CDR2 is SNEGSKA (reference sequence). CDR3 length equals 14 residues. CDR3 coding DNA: TGCAGTGCTTCACGGACGGACTCCAATCAGCCCCAGCATTTT. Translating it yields CSASRTDSNQPQHF.

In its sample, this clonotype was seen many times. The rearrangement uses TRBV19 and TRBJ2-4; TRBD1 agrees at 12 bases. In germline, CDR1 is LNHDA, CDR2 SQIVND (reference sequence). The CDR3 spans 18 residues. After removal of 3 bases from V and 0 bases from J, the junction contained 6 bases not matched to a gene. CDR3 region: CASSMAGQGARAKNIQYF. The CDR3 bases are TGTGCCAGTAGTATGGCGGGACAGGGGGCTCGAGCCAAAAACATTCAGTACTTC.

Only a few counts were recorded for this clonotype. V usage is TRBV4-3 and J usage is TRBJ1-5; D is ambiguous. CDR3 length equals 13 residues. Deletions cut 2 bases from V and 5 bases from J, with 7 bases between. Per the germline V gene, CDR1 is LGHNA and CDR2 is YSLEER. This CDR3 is CASSQSRDQPQHF. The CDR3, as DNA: TGCGCCAGCAGCCAAAGTAGGGATCAGCCCCAGCATTTT.

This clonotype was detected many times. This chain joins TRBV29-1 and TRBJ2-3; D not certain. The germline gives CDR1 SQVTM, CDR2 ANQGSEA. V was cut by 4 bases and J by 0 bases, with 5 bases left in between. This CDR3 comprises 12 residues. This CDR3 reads CSVVVSTDTQYF. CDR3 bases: TGCAGCGTTGTCGTTAGCACAGATACGCAGTATTTT.

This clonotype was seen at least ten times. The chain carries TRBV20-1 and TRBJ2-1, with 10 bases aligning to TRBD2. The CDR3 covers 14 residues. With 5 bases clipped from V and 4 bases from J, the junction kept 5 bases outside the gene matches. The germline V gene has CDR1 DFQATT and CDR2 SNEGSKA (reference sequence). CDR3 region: CSASWTSGYNEQFF. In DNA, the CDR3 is TGCAGTGCTTCCTGGACTAGCGGTTACAATGAGCAGTTCTTC.

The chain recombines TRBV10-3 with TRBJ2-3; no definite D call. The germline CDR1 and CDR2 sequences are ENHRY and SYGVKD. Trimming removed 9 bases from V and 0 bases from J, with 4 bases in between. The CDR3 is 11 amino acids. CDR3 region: CAIRSTDTQYF. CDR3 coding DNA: TGTGCCATTCGGAGCACAGATACGCAGTATTTT.

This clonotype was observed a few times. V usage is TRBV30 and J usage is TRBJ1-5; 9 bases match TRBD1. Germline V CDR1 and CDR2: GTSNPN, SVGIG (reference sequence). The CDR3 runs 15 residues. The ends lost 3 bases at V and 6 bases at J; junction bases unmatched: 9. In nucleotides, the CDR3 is TGTGCCTGGAGCCCCCGGGACAGGGTAAGTCAGCCCCAGCATTTT. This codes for CAWSPRDRVSQPQHF.

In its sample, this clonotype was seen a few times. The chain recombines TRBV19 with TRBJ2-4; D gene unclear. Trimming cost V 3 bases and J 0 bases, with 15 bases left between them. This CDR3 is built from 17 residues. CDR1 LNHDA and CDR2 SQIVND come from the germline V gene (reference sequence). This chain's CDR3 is CASSIRPDKVAKNIQYF. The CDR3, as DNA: TGTGCCAGTAGTATCCGCCCCGACAAGGTAGCCAAAAACATTCAGTACTTC.

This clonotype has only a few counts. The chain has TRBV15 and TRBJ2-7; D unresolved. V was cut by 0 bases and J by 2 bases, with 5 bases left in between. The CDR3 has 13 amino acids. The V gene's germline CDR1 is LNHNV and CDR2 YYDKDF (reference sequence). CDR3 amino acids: CATSRELAYEQYF. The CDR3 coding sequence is TGTGCCACCAGCAGAGAACTGGCCTACGAGCAGTACTTC.

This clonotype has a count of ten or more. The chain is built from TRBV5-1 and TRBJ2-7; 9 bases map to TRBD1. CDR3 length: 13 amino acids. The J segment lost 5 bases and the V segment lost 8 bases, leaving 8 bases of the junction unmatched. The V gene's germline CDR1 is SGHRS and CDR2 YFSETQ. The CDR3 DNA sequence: TGCGCCAGTGACCCGGGACAGGGAAACGAGCAGTACTTC. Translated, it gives CASDPGQGNEQYF.

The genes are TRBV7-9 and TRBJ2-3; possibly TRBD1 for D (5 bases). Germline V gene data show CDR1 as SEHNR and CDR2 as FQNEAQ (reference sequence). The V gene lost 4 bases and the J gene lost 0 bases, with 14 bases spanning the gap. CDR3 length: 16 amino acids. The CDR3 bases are TGTGCCAGCAGCTCGGGTCAGGGCGCTAGCACAGATACGCAGTATTTT. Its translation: CASSSGQGASTDTQYF.

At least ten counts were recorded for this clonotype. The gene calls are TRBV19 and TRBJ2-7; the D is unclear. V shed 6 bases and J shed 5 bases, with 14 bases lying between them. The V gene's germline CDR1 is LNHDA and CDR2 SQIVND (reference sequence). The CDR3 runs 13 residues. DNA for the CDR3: TGTGCCAGTAGCCTGCAGGAGCGTGACGAGCAGTACTTC. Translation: CASSLQERDEQYF.

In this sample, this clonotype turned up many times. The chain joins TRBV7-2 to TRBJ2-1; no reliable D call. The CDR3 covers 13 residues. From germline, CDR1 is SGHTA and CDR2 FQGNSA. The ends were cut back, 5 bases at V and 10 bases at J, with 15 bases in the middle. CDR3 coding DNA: TGTGCCAGCAGCCCACAGCTACGACAAGAGCAGTTCTTC. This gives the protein CASSPQLRQEQFF.